One sample yielded the 2 T cell receptor beta chains listed below, sequenced in a study of blood T cell repertoires in COVID-19. The data were produced by immunoSEQ multiplex PCR, yet TCRdb's version contains in-frame clones alone and is incomplete. Among fewer than 450,000 clones listed, almost 90% were seen once. Sample: peripheral blood. The receptor source for this set is a woman between 65 and 79 years old with COVID-19, enrolled during active disease.

The V and J genes are TRBV5-6 and TRBJ1-5; D uncertain. Trimming removed 3 bases at V and 6 bases at J, with 16 bases between. Germline V gives CDR1 SGHDT, CDR2 YYEEEE. The CDR3 is 15 residues long. In nucleotides, the CDR3 is TGTGCCAGCAGCTCGTGGAGGAAACCGGGTCAGCCCCAGCATTTT. It codes for CASSSWRKPGQPQHF.

V usage is TRBV30 and J usage is TRBJ1-2; 7 nucleotides line up with TRBD1. The length of the CDR3 is 13 residues. Trimming took 3 bases from V and 2 from J; bases not matched to a gene: 3. Germline V gene data show CDR1 as GTSNPN and CDR2 as SVGIG (reference sequence). CDR3 sequence: CAWSADRNYGYTF. CDR3 nucleotides: TGTGCCTGGAGCGCGGACAGGAACTATGGCTACACCTTC.